One TCR beta chain is described in this entry. What it binds is unknown. The CDR3 loop spans 14 amino acids. Per germline, CDR1 SEHNR and CDR2 FQNEAQ (reference sequence). V was cut by 4 bases and J by 3 bases, with 13 bases left in between. Time point specified: sample taken at primary tumor resection. This sample is part of a study of spatial heterogeneity in lung cancer. TCRdb passed the 5' RACE reads through MiXCR, listing each CDR3 protein once. The sample contains more than 25,000 distinct CDR3 sequences, roughly 6.9% of which appear only once. Study-wide points: The study found that ubiquitous and regional expanded TCR counts tracked ubiquitous and regional nonsynonymous mutations, respectively. Within tumors, counts of expanded alpha and beta TCRs tracked tumor mutation counts. Tumor T cells had an estimated coverage that came to roughly 7% for alpha chains and 13% for beta chains.

The rearrangement uses TRBV7-9 and TRBJ2-7, with D possibly matching TRBD1 (6 bases). Material: lung tumor tissue, obtained at surgery. The source is a male donor with early-stage non-small cell lung cancer. The chain's CDR3 is CASSYSRGNYEQYF. The CDR3, as DNA: TGTGCCAGCAGCTACTCTAGGGGGAACTACGAGCAGTACTTC.